This paragraph reports one T cell receptor beta chain. Its antigen specificity is not known. The sample holds no much larger clone one base away, and base qualities are not on file. Receptor amplification or capture employed the immunoSEQ multiplex PCR assay. Drawn from immuneACCESS, this table holds only the in-frame rearrangements with V and J called that TCRdb kept. Clones are partly lost; checked studies trace under half to an unresolved V gene and leave the rest unexplained. The sample data list about 130,000 clones, and about 90% of these were observed just once. About 2.2% of the sample lies in the top ten. CDR1 and CDR2 are read off the germline V gene (reference sequence) as GTSNPN and SVGIG. V drops 7 bases and J drops 3 bases, leaving 15 bases in between. From its cysteine to its phenylalanine, the CDR3 spans 13 amino acids. Just the 39-base CDR3 DNA is kept, in frame starting at base 1.

This sample stems from a study of control samples from healthy donors and cancer patients (dated by TCRdb to 2020 to 2021). This clonotype originated in a woman aged 45-65 years in good health. The sample comprised blood. The sequence links TRBV30 to TRBJ1-1; the D region possibly corresponds to TRBD1 (5 bases align). The nucleotide sequence reads TGTGCCTCTGCGTCGGGGCTGTACACTGAAGCTTTCTTT. Translated, this gives CASASGLYTEAFF. The CDR3 plus the reference TRBV30 and TRBJ1-1 genes for the other parts give the full variable domain: SQTIHQWPATLVQPVGSPLSLECTVEGTSNPNLYWYRQAAGRGLQLLFYSVGIGQISSEVPQNLSASRPQDRQFILSSKKLLLSDSGFYLCASASGLYTEAFFGQGTRLTVV.